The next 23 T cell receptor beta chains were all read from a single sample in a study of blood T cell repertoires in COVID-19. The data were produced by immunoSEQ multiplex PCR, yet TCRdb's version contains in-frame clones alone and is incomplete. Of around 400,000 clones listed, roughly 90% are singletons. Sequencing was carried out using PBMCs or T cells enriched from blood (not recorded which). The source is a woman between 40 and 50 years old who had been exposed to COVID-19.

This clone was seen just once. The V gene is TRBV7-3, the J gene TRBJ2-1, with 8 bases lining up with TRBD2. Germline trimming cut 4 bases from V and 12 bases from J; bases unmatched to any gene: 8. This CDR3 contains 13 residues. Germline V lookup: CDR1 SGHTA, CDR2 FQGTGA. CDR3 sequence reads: CASSSTGTRGQFF. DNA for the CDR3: TGTGCCAGCAGCTCTACCGGGACTAGAGGGCAGTTCTTC.

The DNA for the CDR3 is TGCGCCAGCCTAAACCCTACCAAGATCACTGAAGCTTTCTTT. It codes for CASLNPTKITEAFF. The chain couples TRBV4-1 to TRBJ1-1; no definite D call. Germline lookup yields CDR1 MGHRA and CDR2 YSYEKL. The ends were cut back, 8 bases at V and 4 bases at J, with 17 bases in the middle. The CDR3 is 14 residues long.

In DNA form, the CDR3 reads TGTGCCTGGAGTCGGGGACAGTGGGGAACTGAAGCTTTCTTT. Its translation is CAWSRGQWGTEAFF. The V call is TRBV30, the J call TRBJ1-1; 7 bases agree with TRBD1. Germline V lookup: CDR1 GTSNPN, CDR2 SVGIG (reference sequence). CDR3 size: 14 residues. V gave up 2 bases and J gave up 5 bases; unmatched junction bases: 8.

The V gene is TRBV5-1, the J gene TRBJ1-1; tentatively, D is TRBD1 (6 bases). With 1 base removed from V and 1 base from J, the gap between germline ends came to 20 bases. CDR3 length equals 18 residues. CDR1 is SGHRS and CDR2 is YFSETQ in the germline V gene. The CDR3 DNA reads TGCGCCAGCAGCTTGAGACTCGTCAGCCAGGGGAAGAACACTGAAGCTTTCTTT. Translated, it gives CASSLRLVSQGKNTEAFF.

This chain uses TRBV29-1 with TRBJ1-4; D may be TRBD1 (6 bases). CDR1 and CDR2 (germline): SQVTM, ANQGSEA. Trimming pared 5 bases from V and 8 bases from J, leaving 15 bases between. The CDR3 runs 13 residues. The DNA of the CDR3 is TGCAGCGTTACCTTGACAGGTATCGAAAAACTGTTTTTT. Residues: CSVTLTGIEKLFF.

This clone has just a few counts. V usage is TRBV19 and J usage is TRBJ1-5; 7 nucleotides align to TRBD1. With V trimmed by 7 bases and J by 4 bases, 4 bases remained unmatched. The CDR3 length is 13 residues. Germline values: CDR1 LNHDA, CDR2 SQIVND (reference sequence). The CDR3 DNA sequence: TGTGCCAGTACTGGGACAGAGAATCAGCCCCAGCATTTT. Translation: CASTGTENQPQHF.

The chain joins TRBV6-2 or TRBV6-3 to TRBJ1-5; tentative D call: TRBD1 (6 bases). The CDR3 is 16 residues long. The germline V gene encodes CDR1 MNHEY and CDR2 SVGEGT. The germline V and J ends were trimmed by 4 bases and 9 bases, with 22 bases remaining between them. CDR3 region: CASSFKFGTTDRPQHF. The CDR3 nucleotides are TGTGCCAGCAGTTTTAAGTTCGGGACAACGGATAGGCCCCAGCATTTT.

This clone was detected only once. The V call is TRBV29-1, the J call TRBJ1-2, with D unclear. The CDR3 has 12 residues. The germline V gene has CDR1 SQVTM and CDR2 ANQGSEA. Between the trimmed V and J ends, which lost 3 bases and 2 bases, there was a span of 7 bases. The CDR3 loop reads CSVESPNYGYTF. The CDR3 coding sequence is TGCAGCGTTGAGTCCCCGAACTATGGCTACACCTTC.

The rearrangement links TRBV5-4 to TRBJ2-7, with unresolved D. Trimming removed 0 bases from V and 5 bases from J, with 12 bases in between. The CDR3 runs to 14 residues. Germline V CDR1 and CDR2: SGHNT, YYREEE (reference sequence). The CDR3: CASSLAGGFHEQYF. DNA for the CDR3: TGTGCCAGCAGCTTGGCGGGTGGGTTCCACGAGCAGTACTTC.

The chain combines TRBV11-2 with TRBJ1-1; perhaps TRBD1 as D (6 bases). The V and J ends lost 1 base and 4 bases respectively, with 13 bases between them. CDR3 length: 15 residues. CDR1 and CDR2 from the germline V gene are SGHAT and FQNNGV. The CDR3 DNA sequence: TGTGCCAGCAGCTTAGTTGGGGGCGTTGGCACTGAAGCTTTCTTT. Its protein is CASSLVGGVGTEAFF.

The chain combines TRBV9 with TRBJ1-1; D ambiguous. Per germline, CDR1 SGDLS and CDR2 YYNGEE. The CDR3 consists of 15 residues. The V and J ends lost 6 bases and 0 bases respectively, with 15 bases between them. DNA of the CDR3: TGTGCCAGCAAGCCCTTGGTCACCGTGAACACTGAAGCTTTCTTT. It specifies CASKPLVTVNTEAFF.

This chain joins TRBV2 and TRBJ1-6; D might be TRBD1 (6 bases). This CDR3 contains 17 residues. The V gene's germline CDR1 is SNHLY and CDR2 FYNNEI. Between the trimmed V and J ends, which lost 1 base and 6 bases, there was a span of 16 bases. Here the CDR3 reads CASSEGGRKGGNSPLHF. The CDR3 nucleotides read TGTGCCAGCAGTGAAGGGGGAAGGAAAGGGGGTAATTCACCCCTCCACTTT.

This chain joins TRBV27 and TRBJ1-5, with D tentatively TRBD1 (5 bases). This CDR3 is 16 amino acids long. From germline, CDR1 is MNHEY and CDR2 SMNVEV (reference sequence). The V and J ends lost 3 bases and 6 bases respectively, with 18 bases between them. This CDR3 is CASSFWGGDSSQPQHF. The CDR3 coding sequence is TGTGCCAGCAGTTTCTGGGGAGGGGACTCGAGTCAGCCCCAGCATTTT.

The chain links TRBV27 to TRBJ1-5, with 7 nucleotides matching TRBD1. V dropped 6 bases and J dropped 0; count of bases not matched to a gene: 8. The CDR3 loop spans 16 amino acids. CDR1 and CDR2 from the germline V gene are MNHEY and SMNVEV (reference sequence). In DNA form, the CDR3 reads TGTGCCAGCAGGCCCGGGACAGACTATAGCAATCAGCCCCAGCATTTT. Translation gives CASRPGTDYSNQPQHF.

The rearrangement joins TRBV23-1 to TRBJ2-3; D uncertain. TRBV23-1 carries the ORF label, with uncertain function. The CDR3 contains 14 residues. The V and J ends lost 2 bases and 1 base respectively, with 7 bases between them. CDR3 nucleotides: TGCGCCAGCAGTCAAGTGCAGGGCACAGATACGCAGTATTTT. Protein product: CASSQVQGTDTQYF.

The CDR3 loop reads CASRGTGEEKLFF. DNA for the CDR3: TGTGCCAGCAGGGGGACAGGGGAAGAAAAACTGTTTTTT. The chain uses TRBV2 and TRBJ1-4; 10 bases are shared with TRBD1. Trimming at V came to 6 bases and at J to 8 bases, leaving 3 bases not matched to a gene. Germline-derived CDR1 and CDR2 are SNHLY and FYNNEI. There are 13 residues in the CDR3.

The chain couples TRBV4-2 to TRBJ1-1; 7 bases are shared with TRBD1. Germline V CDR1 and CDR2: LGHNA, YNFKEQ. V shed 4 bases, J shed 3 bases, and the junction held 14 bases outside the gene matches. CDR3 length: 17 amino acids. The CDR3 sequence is CASSPTLGTVRYTEAFF. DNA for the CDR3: TGTGCCAGCAGCCCCACCCTTGGGACAGTTAGATACACTGAAGCTTTCTTT.

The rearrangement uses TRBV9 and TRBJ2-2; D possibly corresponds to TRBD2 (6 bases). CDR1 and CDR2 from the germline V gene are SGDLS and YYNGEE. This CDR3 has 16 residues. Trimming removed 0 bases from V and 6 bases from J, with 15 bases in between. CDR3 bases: TGTGCCAGCAGCGTAGAGGGAGGAGTTCTACCCGGGGAGCTGTTTTTT. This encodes CASSVEGGVLPGELFF.

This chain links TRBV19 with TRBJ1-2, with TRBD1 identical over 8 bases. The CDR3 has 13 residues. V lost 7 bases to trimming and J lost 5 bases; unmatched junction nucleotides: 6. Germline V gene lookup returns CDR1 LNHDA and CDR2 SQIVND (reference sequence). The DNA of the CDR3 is TGTGCCAGTACCCCAGACAGGGGTTATGGCTACACCTTC. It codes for CASTPDRGYGYTF.

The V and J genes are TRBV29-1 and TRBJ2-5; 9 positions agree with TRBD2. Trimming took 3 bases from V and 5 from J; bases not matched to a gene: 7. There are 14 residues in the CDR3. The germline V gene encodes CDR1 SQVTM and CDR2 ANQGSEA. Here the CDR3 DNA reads TGCAGCGTTGATACAGCGGGGGGTTTGGAGACCCAGTACTTC. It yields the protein CSVDTAGGLETQYF.

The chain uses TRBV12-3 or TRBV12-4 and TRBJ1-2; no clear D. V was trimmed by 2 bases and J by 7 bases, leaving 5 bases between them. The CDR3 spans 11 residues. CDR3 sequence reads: CASSLTVGYTF. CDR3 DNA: TGTGCCAGCAGTTTAACGGTTGGCTACACCTTC.

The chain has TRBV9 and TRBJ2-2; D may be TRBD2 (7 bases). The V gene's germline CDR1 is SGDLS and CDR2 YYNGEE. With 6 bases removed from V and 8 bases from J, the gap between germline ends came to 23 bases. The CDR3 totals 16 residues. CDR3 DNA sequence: TGTGCCAGCAACCCCCTTGGGGGGGGCATGGCAGGGGAGCTGTTTTTT. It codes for CASNPLGGGMAGELFF.

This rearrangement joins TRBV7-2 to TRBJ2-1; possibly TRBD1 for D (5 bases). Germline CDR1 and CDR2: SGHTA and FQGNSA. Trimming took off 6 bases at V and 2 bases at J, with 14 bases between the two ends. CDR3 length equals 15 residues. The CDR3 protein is CASSPQEGPYNEQFF. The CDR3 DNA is TGTGCCAGCAGTCCACAGGAAGGGCCCTACAATGAGCAGTTCTTC.